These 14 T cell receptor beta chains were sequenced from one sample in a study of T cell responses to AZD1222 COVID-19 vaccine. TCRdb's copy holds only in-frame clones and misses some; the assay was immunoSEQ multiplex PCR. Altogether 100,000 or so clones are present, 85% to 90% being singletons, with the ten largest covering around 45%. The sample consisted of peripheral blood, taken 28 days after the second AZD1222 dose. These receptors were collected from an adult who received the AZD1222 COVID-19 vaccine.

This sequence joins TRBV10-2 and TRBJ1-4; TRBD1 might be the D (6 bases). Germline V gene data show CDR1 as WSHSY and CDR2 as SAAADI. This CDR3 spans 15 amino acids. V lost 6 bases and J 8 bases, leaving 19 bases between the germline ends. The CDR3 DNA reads TGCGCCAGCAGCGAGGGGACACCCGGAGGAGAAAAACTGTTTTTT. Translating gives CASSEGTPGGEKLFF.

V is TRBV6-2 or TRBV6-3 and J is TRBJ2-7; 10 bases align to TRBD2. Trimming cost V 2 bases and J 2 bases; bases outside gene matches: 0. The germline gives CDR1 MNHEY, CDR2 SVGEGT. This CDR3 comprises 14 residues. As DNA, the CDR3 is TGTGCCAGCAGTTACGGGACTAGCGCCTACGAGCAGTACTTC. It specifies CASSYGTSAYEQYF.

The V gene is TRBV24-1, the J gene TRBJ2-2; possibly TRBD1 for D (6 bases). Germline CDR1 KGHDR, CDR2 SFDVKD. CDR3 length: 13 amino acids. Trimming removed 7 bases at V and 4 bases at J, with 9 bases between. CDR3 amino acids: CATSGQSTGELFF. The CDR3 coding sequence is TGTGCCACCAGCGGACAGTCCACCGGGGAGCTGTTTTTT.

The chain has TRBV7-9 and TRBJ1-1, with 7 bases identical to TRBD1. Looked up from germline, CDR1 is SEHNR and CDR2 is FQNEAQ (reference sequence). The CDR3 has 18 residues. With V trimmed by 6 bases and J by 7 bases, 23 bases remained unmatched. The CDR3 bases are TGTGCCAGCAGACAAACGGCTCTTACCGGGACAGAAATTTTTGAAGCTTTCTTT. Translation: CASRQTALTGTEIFEAFF. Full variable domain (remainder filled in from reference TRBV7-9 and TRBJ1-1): DTGVSQNPRHKITKRGQNVTFRCDPISEHNRLYWYRQTLGQGPEFLTYFQNEAQLEKSRLLSDRFSAERPKGSFSTLEIQRTEQGDSAMYLCASRQTALTGTEIFEAFFGQGTRLTVV.

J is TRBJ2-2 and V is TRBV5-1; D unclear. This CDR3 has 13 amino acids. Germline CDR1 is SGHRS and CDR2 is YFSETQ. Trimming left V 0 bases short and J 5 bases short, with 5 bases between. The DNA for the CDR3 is TGCGCCAGCAGCTTGGTTGAGACCGGGGAGCTGTTTTTT. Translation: CASSLVETGELFF. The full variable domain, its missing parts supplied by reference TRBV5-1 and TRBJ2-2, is KAGVTQTPRYLIKTRGQQVTLSCSPISGHRSVSWYQQTPGQGLQFLFEYFSETQRNKGNFPGRFSGRQFSNSRSEMNVSTLELGDSALYLCASSLVETGELFFGEGSRLTVL.

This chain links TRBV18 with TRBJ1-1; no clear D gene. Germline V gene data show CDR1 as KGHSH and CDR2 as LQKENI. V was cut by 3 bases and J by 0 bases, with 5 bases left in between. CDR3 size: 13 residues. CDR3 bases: TGTGCCAGCTCACCCGAGGTGAACACTGAAGCTTTCTTT. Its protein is CASSPEVNTEAFF.

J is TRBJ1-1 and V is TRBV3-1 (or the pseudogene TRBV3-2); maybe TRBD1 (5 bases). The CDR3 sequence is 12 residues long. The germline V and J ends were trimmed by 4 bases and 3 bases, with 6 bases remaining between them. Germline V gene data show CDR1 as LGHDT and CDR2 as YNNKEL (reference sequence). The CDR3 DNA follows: TGTGCCAGCAGCCGGGGGGACACTGAAGCTTTCTTT. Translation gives CASSRGDTEAFF.

The chain's CDR3 is CASSQRGLAASYEQYF. CDR3 DNA: TGCGCCAGCAGCCAAAGGGGACTAGCGGCCTCCTACGAGCAGTACTTC. V and J are TRBV4-1 and TRBJ2-7, with TRBD2 matching over 11 bases. Germline CDR1 is MGHRA and CDR2 is YSYEKL. The length of the CDR3 is 16 residues. The ends lost 2 bases at V and 0 bases at J; junction bases unmatched: 3.

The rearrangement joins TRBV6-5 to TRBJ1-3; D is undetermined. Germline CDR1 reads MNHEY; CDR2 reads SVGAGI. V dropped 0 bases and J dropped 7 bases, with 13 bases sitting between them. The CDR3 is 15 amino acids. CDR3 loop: CASSYSNGERNTIYF. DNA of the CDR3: TGTGCCAGCAGTTACTCGAACGGGGAACGGAACACCATATATTTT.

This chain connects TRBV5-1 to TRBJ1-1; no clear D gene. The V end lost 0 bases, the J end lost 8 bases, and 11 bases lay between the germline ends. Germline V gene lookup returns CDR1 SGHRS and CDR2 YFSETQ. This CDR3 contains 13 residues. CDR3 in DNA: TGCGCCAGCAGCTTGGGAGGGTACATCGAAGCTTTCTTT. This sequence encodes CASSLGGYIEAFF.

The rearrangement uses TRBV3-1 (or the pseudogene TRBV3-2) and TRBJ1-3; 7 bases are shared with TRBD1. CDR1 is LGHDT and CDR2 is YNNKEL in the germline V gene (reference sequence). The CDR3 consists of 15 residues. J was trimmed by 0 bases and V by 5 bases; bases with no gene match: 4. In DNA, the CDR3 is TGTGCCAGCAGCTTCGGACAGGACTCTGGAAACACCATATATTTT. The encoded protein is CASSFGQDSGNTIYF.

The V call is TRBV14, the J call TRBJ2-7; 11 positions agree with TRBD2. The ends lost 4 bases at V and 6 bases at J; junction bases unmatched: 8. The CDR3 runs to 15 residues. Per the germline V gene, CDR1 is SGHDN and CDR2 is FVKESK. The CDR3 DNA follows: TGTGCCAGCAGCCGAGTAGCGGGAGGGCTCTCCGAGCAGTACTTC. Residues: CASSRVAGGLSEQYF.

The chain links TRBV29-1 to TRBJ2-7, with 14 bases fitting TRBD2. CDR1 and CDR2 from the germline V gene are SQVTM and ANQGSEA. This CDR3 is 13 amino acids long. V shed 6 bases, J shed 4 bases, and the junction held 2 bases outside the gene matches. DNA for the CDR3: TGCAGCGTGGGACTAGCGGGAGTATACGAGCAGTACTTC. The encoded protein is CSVGLAGVYEQYF.

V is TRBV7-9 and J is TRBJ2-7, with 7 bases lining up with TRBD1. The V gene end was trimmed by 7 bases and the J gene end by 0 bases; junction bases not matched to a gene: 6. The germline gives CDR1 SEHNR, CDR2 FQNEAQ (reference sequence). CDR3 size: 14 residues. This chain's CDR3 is CASTSGTDSYEQYF. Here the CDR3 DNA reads TGTGCCAGCACCTCGGGGACAGACTCCTACGAGCAGTACTTC.